The next 20 T cell receptor beta chains were all read from a single sample in a study of cytomegalovirus exposure and HLA in healthy donors. Researchers ran the PCR with 60 Vbeta and 13 Jbeta primers. Profiling relied on immunoSEQ multiplex PCR, and the TCRdb table lists in-frame clones only, not all of them. The table includes nearly 80,000 clones, 60% to 80% detected once. What was sequenced was PBMCs. The receptors were gathered from a woman aged 40 to 50 in good health and CMV-seropositive.

The chain carries TRBV2 and TRBJ1-3; D perhaps matches TRBD1 (5 bases). CDR3 length: 15 residues. Per germline, CDR1 SNHLY and CDR2 FYNNEI. Trimming took off 7 bases at V and 0 bases at J, with 13 bases between the two ends. CDR3 sequence reads: CASTPRQNSGNTIYF. The CDR3 DNA sequence: TGTGCCAGCACGCCCCGACAGAACTCTGGAAACACCATATATTTT.

The gene calls are TRBV29-1 and TRBJ1-5; D is ambiguous. CDR3 length equals 15 residues. Trimming took off 8 bases at V and 2 bases at J, with 19 bases between the two ends. Germline V gene lookup returns CDR1 SQVTM and CDR2 ANQGSEA. The CDR3 reads CSPFSAGFCNQPQHF. Written as DNA, the CDR3 is TGCAGCCCCTTCTCTGCGGGGTTCTGCAATCAGCCCCAGCATTTT.

In nucleotides, the CDR3 is TGTGCCACCAGCAGGTTGGGACAGGCCCTCGAGGATACGCAGTATTTT. Translating it yields CATSRLGQALEDTQYF. The chain recombines TRBV15 with TRBJ2-3; TRBD1 matches 8 bases. This CDR3 is built from 16 residues. V lost 3 bases and J lost 6; bases outside the gene matches: 11. The germline CDR1 and CDR2 sequences are LNHNV and YYDKDF (reference sequence).

The CDR3 region is CAIRGLAADTQYF. The CDR3 DNA reads TGTGCCATCAGGGGACTAGCAGCAGATACGCAGTATTTT. This sequence joins TRBV10-3 and TRBJ2-3; 9 bases line up with TRBD2. Germline CDR1 reads ENHRY; CDR2 reads SYGVKD. The junction had 2 bases not matched to a gene; V was cut back by 6 bases and J by 4 bases. The CDR3 totals 13 residues.

This chain uses TRBV18 with TRBJ2-6, with 9 bases aligning to TRBD1. Trimming at V came to 5 bases and at J to 0 bases, leaving 8 bases not matched to a gene. This CDR3 is 18 amino acids long. The germline gives CDR1 KGHSH, CDR2 LQKENI. CDR3 loop: CASSSKTGGSSGANVLTF. CDR3 sequence (DNA): TGTGCCAGCTCATCTAAGACAGGGGGGTCCTCTGGGGCCAACGTCCTGACTTTC.

The V call is TRBV5-4, the J call TRBJ2-7; 10 nucleotides match TRBD1. Trimming cost V 4 bases and J 6 bases; bases outside gene matches: 4. This CDR3 spans 13 amino acids. Germline V lookup: CDR1 SGHNT, CDR2 YYREEE (reference sequence). As DNA, the CDR3 is TGTGCCAGCAGCCGGGGACAGGGGAGCGAGCAGTACTTC. Its protein product is CASSRGQGSEQYF.

This chain connects TRBV5-1 to TRBJ2-3; 10 bases match TRBD2. Germline V gives CDR1 SGHRS, CDR2 YFSETQ. The ends lost 5 bases at V and 5 bases at J; junction bases unmatched: 11. There are 16 residues in the CDR3. The DNA for the CDR3 is TGCGCCAGCAGTCCGGGACTAGCGACAAGCGGAGATACGCAGTATTTT. Translated, it gives CASSPGLATSGDTQYF.

A few counts support this clone. The V and J genes are TRBV7-8 and TRBJ2-5, with a tentative D call TRBD2 (5 bases). Germline CDR1 SGHVS, CDR2 FQNEAQ. The CDR3 spans 17 residues. With 4 bases removed from V and 2 bases from J, the gap between germline ends came to 20 bases. The CDR3 loop is CASSSGSVSRSQETQYF. The CDR3 coding sequence is TGTGCCAGCAGCTCGGGGTCAGTGTCAAGGTCTCAAGAGACCCAGTACTTC.

V is TRBV2 and J is TRBJ1-5; possibly TRBD1 for D (5 bases). The CDR3 length is 15 residues. Germline V lookup: CDR1 SNHLY, CDR2 FYNNEI. V was cut by 4 bases and J by 1 base, with 11 bases left in between. The CDR3 DNA reads as TGTGCCAGCAGTGCTGGCAGGGCAAGCAATCAGCCCCAGCATTTT. Translating it yields CASSAGRASNQPQHF.

DNA of the CDR3: TGCGCCAGCAGCCAACCGGGACAGGGATTACAAGAGACCCAGTACTTC. Translation gives CASSQPGQGLQETQYF. The chain carries TRBV4-1 and TRBJ2-5; 9 nucleotides agree with TRBD1. J was trimmed by 2 bases and V by 2 bases; bases with no gene match: 6. The CDR3 runs 16 residues. Germline lookup yields CDR1 MGHRA and CDR2 YSYEKL.

The rearrangement uses TRBV4-1 and TRBJ2-6; D possibly corresponds to TRBD1 (5 bases). Germline lookup yields CDR1 MGHRA and CDR2 YSYEKL. The CDR3 sequence is 18 residues long. Trimming left V 0 bases short and J 0 bases short, with 12 bases between. This CDR3 reads CASSQENRILSGANVLTF. CDR3 DNA: TGCGCCAGCAGCCAAGAAAACAGGATCCTCTCTGGGGCCAACGTCCTGACTTTC.

The V call is TRBV7-8, the J call TRBJ2-5; possibly TRBD1 for D (6 bases). V lost 1 base and J 3 bases, leaving 6 bases between the germline ends. The CDR3 is 13 residues long. CDR1 and CDR2 (germline): SGHVS, FQNEAQ. The CDR3 here is CASSLGTEETQYF. The CDR3 DNA follows: TGTGCCAGCAGCTTAGGGACAGAAGAGACCCAGTACTTC. The variable domain in full, with the rest retrieved from reference TRBV7-8 and TRBJ2-5, is GAGVSQSPRYKVAKRGQDVALRCDPISGHVSLFWYQQALGQGPEFLTYFQNEAQLDKSGLPSDRFFAERPEGSVSTLKIQRTQQEDSAVYLCASSLGTEETQYFGPGTRLLVL.

V is TRBV6-1 and J is TRBJ1-2; possibly TRBD1 for D (6 bases). This CDR3 is built from 12 residues. The germline V gene encodes CDR1 MNHNS and CDR2 SASEGT. The V end lost 5 bases, the J end lost 4 bases, and 8 bases lay between the germline ends. The CDR3 loop is CASSLQGYGYTF. The CDR3 coding sequence is TGTGCCAGCAGTCTACAGGGCTATGGCTACACCTTC.

V usage is TRBV5-8 and J usage is TRBJ1-1; the D is unclear. The V end lost 2 bases, the J end lost 5 bases, and 13 bases lay between the germline ends. The CDR3 is made up of 14 amino acids. The germline CDR1 and CDR2 sequences are SGHTS and YDEGEE. This CDR3 is CASSFRKARTEAFF. The CDR3 coding sequence is TGTGCCAGCAGCTTCAGGAAGGCGCGTACTGAAGCTTTCTTT.

This clone was observed a few times. The rearrangement links TRBV14 to TRBJ2-2, with D uncertain. Germline V gene data show CDR1 as SGHDN and CDR2 as FVKESK. V lost 3 bases, J lost 0 bases, and 5 bases lay in between. This CDR3 has 14 residues. In nucleotides, the CDR3 is TGTGCCAGCAGCCAGTATTCGAACACCGGGGAGCTGTTTTTT. Translated: CASSQYSNTGELFF.

The chain employs TRBV7-9 and TRBJ2-5, with D possibly TRBD2 on 6 matching bases. The germline V gene has CDR1 SEHNR and CDR2 FQNEAQ (reference sequence). Trimming left V 2 bases short and J 5 bases short, with 12 bases between. The length of the CDR3 is 14 residues. The CDR3 loop reads CASSLTGTGETQYF. The CDR3, as DNA: TGTGCCAGCAGCTTAACCGGGACTGGGGAGACCCAGTACTTC.

V usage is TRBV2 and J usage is TRBJ1-3; 9 bases map to TRBD1. Trimming took 6 bases from V and 1 from J; bases not matched to a gene: 1. Germline V CDR1 and CDR2: SNHLY, FYNNEI. This CDR3 is built from 14 residues. The CDR3 bases are TGTGCCAGCAGGGGACAGGGATCTGGAAACACCATATATTTT. Its protein is CASRGQGSGNTIYF.

CDR3 in DNA: TGTGCCAGCAGCGTCACAGGGAGCAATCAGCCCCAGCATTTT. As protein: CASSVTGSNQPQHF. The chain links TRBV7-2 to TRBJ1-5; a weak D match, TRBD1 (6 bases). V was shortened by 5 bases and J by 1 base, with 9 bases between the two germline ends. This CDR3 contains 14 residues. Per the germline V gene, CDR1 is SGHTA and CDR2 is FQGNSA.

The rearrangement joins TRBV18 to TRBJ2-5; 9 bases align to TRBD1. The CDR3 consists of 15 residues. The junction had 7 bases not matched to a gene; V was cut back by 4 bases and J by 4 bases. Per germline, CDR1 KGHSH and CDR2 LQKENI. Here the CDR3 DNA reads TGTGCCAGCTCACAGGGACGACAGGGGGTAGAGACCCAGTACTTC. Translating it yields CASSQGRQGVETQYF. The full variable domain, with the rest looked up from reference TRBV18 and TRBJ2-5, is NAGVMQNPRHLVRRRGQEARLRCSPMKGHSHVYWYRQLPEEGLKFMVYLQKENIIDESGMPKERFSAEFPKEGPSILRIQQVVRGDSAAYFCASSQGRQGVETQYFGPGTRLLVL.

The CDR3 DNA reads TGCAGCGTTGAAGATCGGGACAGCCACTACGAGCAGTACTTC. This gives the protein CSVEDRDSHYEQYF. The rearrangement joins TRBV29-1 to TRBJ2-7, with TRBD1 matching 7 bases. The CDR3 spans 14 residues. Germline loops: CDR1 SQVTM, CDR2 ANQGSEA. Losses at the gene ends were 0 bases for V and 3 bases for J; bases not matched to a gene: 5.